Following are 10 T cell receptor beta chains from one sample sequenced in a study of shared T cell receptors in the human thymus. The method was immunoSEQ multiplex PCR; TCRdb's version includes in-frame clones alone and lacks a portion of them. The sample has 500,000 to 750,000 clones; roughly 90% are singletons. These data were also filed under a second study, of human thymus T cells.

Material: thymocytes. Source of these receptors: a boy under two years old with a congenital heart defect.

The rearrangement links TRBV2 to TRBJ2-3, with D perhaps TRBD2 (5 bases). Germline-derived CDR1 and CDR2 are SNHLY and FYNNEI. CDR3 length: 15 amino acids. The germline V and J ends were trimmed by 3 bases and 2 bases, with 12 bases remaining between them. Here the CDR3 reads CASSEISGPTDTQYF. The CDR3 DNA sequence: TGTGCCAGCAGTGAGATCAGCGGACCCACAGATACGCAGTATTTT.

This clone was seen a handful of times. The chain recombines TRBV28 with TRBJ2-1; D uncertain. Germline V gives CDR1 MDHEN, CDR2 SYDVKM. The length of the CDR3 is 11 residues. Trimming removed 1 base at V and 8 bases at J, with 3 bases between. As DNA, the CDR3 is TGTGCCAGCAGTTTATTCTATGAGCAGTTCTTC. It codes for CASSLFYEQFF. Complete variable domain (other parts from reference TRBV28 and TRBJ2-1): DVKVTQSSRYLVKRTGEKVFLECVQDMDHENMFWYRQDPGLGLRLIYFSYDVKMKEKGDIPEGYSVSREKKERFSLILESASTNQTSMYLCASSLFYEQFFGPGTRLTVL.

This clone was counted between two and nine times. The rearrangement links TRBV30 to TRBJ2-1, with 10 bases lining up with TRBD2. CDR1 is GTSNPN and CDR2 is SVGIG in the germline V gene (reference sequence). Germline trimming cut 8 bases from V and 4 bases from J; bases unmatched to any gene: 20. The CDR3 runs to 18 residues. The CDR3 is CAGSSGASGSRAYNEQFF. The CDR3 DNA reads as TGTGCCGGGTCCTCGGGGGCTAGCGGGAGTAGGGCTTACAATGAGCAGTTCTTC.

The rearrangement joins TRBV5-1 to TRBJ2-7; 8 bases fit TRBD2. Germline V CDR1 and CDR2: SGHRS, YFSETQ. The CDR3 spans 14 residues. V trimming: 0 bases; J trimming: 3 bases; junction bases outside the gene matches: 2. The CDR3 DNA reads as TGCGCCAGCAGCTTGGGGCGGGAGGTCTACGAGCAGTACTTC. Its protein is CASSLGREVYEQYF.

V is TRBV15 and J is TRBJ2-1; TRBD2 matches 12 bases. Germline V CDR1 and CDR2: LNHNV, YYDKDF (reference sequence). The CDR3 runs 12 residues. The junction had 5 bases not matched to a gene; V was cut back by 5 bases and J by 15 bases. The CDR3 DNA is TGTGCCACCAGCCGACTAGCGGGAGAGGTGTTCTTC. Amino acids: CATSRLAGEVFF.

The V call is TRBV6-1, the J call TRBJ2-3; D possibly corresponds to TRBD2 (5 bases). CDR3 length equals 15 residues. CDR1 is MNHNS, CDR2 SASEGT, per germline. V lost 5 bases, J lost 0 bases, and 12 bases lay in between. The chain's CDR3 is CASSLGRTSTDTQYF. CDR3 in DNA: TGTGCCAGCAGTCTCGGGCGGACTAGCACAGATACGCAGTATTTT.

The chain employs TRBV29-1 and TRBJ2-3, with D tentatively TRBD2 (6 bases). Trimming stripped 7 bases from V and 2 bases from J, with 22 bases between. The CDR3 spans 16 residues. Germline CDR1 and CDR2: SQVTM and ANQGSEA. The CDR3 DNA reads as TGCAGCGCCTTATCCGTGGACTACCTACCCACAGATACGCAGTATTTT. Translating it yields CSALSVDYLPTDTQYF.

This chain joins TRBV28 and TRBJ1-1, with TRBD1 matching 8 bases. The germline V gene has CDR1 MDHEN and CDR2 SYDVKM. V gave up 3 bases and J gave up 0 bases; unmatched junction bases: 3. The CDR3 runs 15 residues. This chain's CDR3 is CASSFSRGLNTEAFF. CDR3 DNA sequence: TGTGCCAGCAGTTTTTCCAGGGGGCTGAACACTGAAGCTTTCTTT.

The J gene is TRBJ2-1, the V gene TRBV15, with TRBD2 matching over 7 bases. V dropped 8 bases and J dropped 0; count of bases not matched to a gene: 4. The CDR3 sequence is 14 residues long. Germline V CDR1 and CDR2: LNHNV, YYDKDF (reference sequence). This CDR3 reads CATGRDYSYNEQFF. DNA of the CDR3: TGTGCCACCGGACGGGACTACTCCTACAATGAGCAGTTCTTC.

This chain joins TRBV28 and TRBJ2-3; TRBD1 matches 10 bases. The CDR3 totals 15 residues. The germline gives CDR1 MDHEN, CDR2 SYDVKM. The J segment lost 2 bases and the V segment lost 6 bases, leaving 5 bases of the junction unmatched. The CDR3 loop reads CASRAGTGDTDTQYF. The CDR3 DNA follows: TGTGCCAGCAGAGCGGGGACAGGGGACACAGATACGCAGTATTTT.